This T cell receptor beta chain was captured by sequencing in a study of a mutant IDH1 vaccine in newly diagnosed glioma. The overall study: Most patients had received both radiotherapy and temozolomide, the prior options being radiotherapy, temozolomide, or both.

The time point is: week 47, end of study. With topical imiquimod, each dose of the vaccine consisted of 300 ug of mutant IDH1 20-mer peptide. New WHO grade 3 or 4 IDH1-mutant, ATRX-lost astrocytomas were present in all donors. As to this clone: The antigen remains unidentified.

This CDR3 region has 15 residues. The ends were cut back, 3 bases at V and 1 base at J, with 10 bases in the middle. Germline CDR1 is LGHNA and CDR2 is YNFKEQ. Study-level points and caveats: It seemed that pseudoprogression was not linked to changes in the top peripheral T cell clonotypes.

Using immunoSEQ multiplex PCR, the repertoire was profiled, and TCRdb retains in-frame clones only, with some absent. The sample records tens of thousands of clones, approximately 82% being singletons. The chain carries TRBV4-2 and TRBJ1-5, with D unresolved. Source: PBMCs, taken from a glioma patient whose treatment included an IDH1 peptide vaccine. This clonotype was sampled from a man between 18 and 35 years old with glioma. Some clones in this sample may be carry-over from other donors' samples. CDR3: CASSQDPASNQPQHF. The CDR3 DNA sequence: TGTGCCAGCAGCCAGGACCCGGCGAGCAATCAGCCCCAGCATTTT.